Included here is one TCR beta chain sequence, with context. The record originates from a study of blood T cell repertoires in COVID-19. Study-level background: The United States, Italy and Spain provided the acute and convalescent COVID-19 samples. PBMCs, B-cell-depleted T cells, or T cells were the source of the cDNA or gDNA that made up the material.

Assay used: immunoSEQ multiplex PCR; TCRdb lists only in-frame clones, some missing. The table has about 59,000 clones, around 83% seen once. The CDR3 runs to 16 residues. CDR1 is SGHRS, CDR2 YFSETQ, per germline. Trimming removed 5 bases at V and 0 bases at J, with 18 bases between. The chain carries TRBV5-1 and TRBJ2-7, with D perhaps matching TRBD1 (5 bases). The sequencing input was peripheral blood. The sequence derives from a woman of 80 years or more with acute or convalescent COVID-19. For the CDR3, the DNA is TGCGCCAGCAGGGGATTCGACGACAGATTCTCCTACGAGCAGTACTTC. Translating it yields CASRGFDDRFSYEQYF.